This entry lists 10 T cell receptor beta chains sequenced from one sample in a study of radiation and T cells in renal cell carcinoma. Treatment of the sample: treatment-naive control, cytoreductive nephrectomy. Only in-frame clones appear in the TCRdb table, and some are missing; sequencing was by immunoSEQ multiplex PCR. The sample carries over 8,000 clones, 65% recorded once. Sample: tumor tissue, taken from a patient whose treatment was nephrectomy without radiotherapy. The source of these receptors is a man aged 60 to 75 with renal cell carcinoma.

J is TRBJ2-5 and V is TRBV11-2, with D tentatively TRBD1 (5 bases). The germline CDR1 and CDR2 sequences are SGHAT and FQNNGV. The V gene lost 0 bases and the J gene lost 5 bases, with 13 bases spanning the gap. The CDR3 length is 15 residues. The CDR3 here is CASSLDGRAVETQYF. Written as DNA, the CDR3 is TGTGCCAGCAGCTTAGATGGCAGGGCGGTGGAGACCCAGTACTTC. The complete variable domain, with remaining parts taken from reference TRBV11-2 and TRBJ2-5, reads EAGVAQSPRYKIIEKRQSVAFWCNPISGHATLYWYQQILGQGPKLLIQFQNNGVVDDSQLPKDRFSAERLKGVDSTLKIQPAKLEDSAVYLCASSLDGRAVETQYFGPGTRLLVL.

The J gene is TRBJ1-4, the V gene TRBV21-1; the table's D call, TRBD1, has no DNA check behind it. TRBV21-1 is deemed a pseudogene. CDR3 length equals 18 residues. The CDR3 sequence is CASSIPGQGLSANEKLFF. The CDR3 region has the DNA TGTGCCAGCAGCATACCGGGACAGGGTTTGTCGGCTAATGAAAAACTGTTTTTT.

The V and J genes are TRBV2 and TRBJ2-6, with D unclear. V was shortened by 3 bases and J by 2 bases, with 14 bases between the two germline ends. CDR3 size: 17 residues. Germline V CDR1 and CDR2: SNHLY, FYNNEI. The CDR3 DNA sequence: TGTGCCAGCAGTGATTTGGACGGTAGGACTGGGGCCAACGTCCTGACTTTC. It codes for CASSDLDGRTGANVLTF.

The gene calls are TRBV6-4 and TRBJ1-4; D gene unclear. Trimming took 4 bases from V and 8 from J, leaving 17 bases between them. There are 15 residues in the CDR3. Germline V gene lookup returns CDR1 MRHNA and CDR2 SNTAGT. DNA of the CDR3: TGTGCCAGCAGTGCTCCAACATCCAGGAGGGAAAAACTGTTTTTT. Amino acids: CASSAPTSRREKLFF.

This sequence joins TRBV4-1 and TRBJ2-7; 14 positions agree with TRBD2. Germline values: CDR1 MGHRA, CDR2 YSYEKL. The ends lost 1 base at V and 3 bases at J; junction bases unmatched: 2. This CDR3 comprises 16 residues. The CDR3 DNA follows: TGCGCCAGCAGCCAAGGACTAGCGGGGGGGTACTACGAGCAGTACTTC. It is translated as CASSQGLAGGYYEQYF.

In its sample, this clone was seen a few times. The CDR3, as DNA: TGCGCCAGCAGCTTGAGACTAGCGGGTAGCACCGGGGAGCTGTTTTTT. Amino acids: CASSLRLAGSTGELFF. This rearrangement joins TRBV5-1 to TRBJ2-2, with 10 nucleotides matching TRBD2. V trimming: 1 base; J trimming: 4 bases; junction bases outside the gene matches: 4. The germline gives CDR1 SGHRS, CDR2 YFSETQ. This CDR3 has 16 amino acids.

This clone was seen a handful of times. This sequence joins TRBV6-6 and TRBJ1-4, with D hard to call. Germline V CDR1 and CDR2: MNHNY, SVGAGI (reference sequence). This CDR3 has 15 amino acids. V gave up 3 bases and J gave up 5 bases, with 13 bases separating them. The CDR3 spells CASSYGLLGNEKLFF. CDR3 sequence (DNA): TGTGCCAGCAGTTATGGGTTACTGGGGAATGAAAAACTGTTTTTT.

This clone was seen a few times. The chain recombines TRBV28 with TRBJ1-4; D is perhaps TRBD1 (6 bases). V lost 5 bases to trimming and J lost 7 bases, with 29 bases between them. The CDR3 runs 19 residues. CDR1 MDHEN and CDR2 SYDVKM come from the germline V gene. Written as DNA, the CDR3 is TGTGCCAGCAGTCCCATCCGAGACAGGCATGGCGGGAGGATTGAAAAACTGTTTTTT. Its protein is CASSPIRDRHGGRIEKLFF.

The V call is TRBV4-3, the J call TRBJ1-2; D call uncertain. The CDR3 totals 14 residues. CDR1 is LGHNA and CDR2 is YSLEER in the germline V gene. V dropped 0 bases and J dropped 7 bases, with 12 bases sitting between them. CDR3 in DNA: TGCGCCAGCAGCCAAGAGTCCGGGGAAGCTGGCTACACCTTC. It is translated as CASSQESGEAGYTF.

This chain links TRBV2 with TRBJ2-3; the D gene is possibly TRBD2 (6 bases). V lost 4 bases and J lost 0, with 8 bases in between. Germline CDR1 is SNHLY and CDR2 is FYNNEI. The CDR3 is made up of 14 amino acids. The CDR3 coding sequence is TGTGCCAGCAGTGGCGGGGAGAGCACAGATACGCAGTATTTT. Its protein product is CASSGGESTDTQYF.